This passage covers 5 T cell receptor beta chains from one sample sequenced in a study of T cells in localized non-small cell lung cancer (TCRdb year 2020). The method behind the library was the immunoSEQ multiplex PCR assay. Not all clones reach the TCRdb copy of this immuneACCESS table, which keeps in-frame sequences only. Checked studies attribute under half of the gap to unresolved V genes and leave the rest unexplained. Within this sample are about 78,000 clones, with approximately 84% of them counted one time only. The top ten clones comprise 2.8% of the sample. This sample comprised peripheral blood, obtained before any cancer treatment. These receptors came from a man aged 35-69 years with stage I lung adenocarcinoma.

This clone has just one count. The junction does not match germline at one end; this may be a read error. This chain links TRBV6-1 with TRBJ1-5, with 7 bases identical to TRBD1. Germline values: CDR1 MNHNS, CDR2 SASEGT. The CDR3 consists of 15 residues. Here the CDR3 DNA reads TGTGCCAGCACCTTGGGACAGCCGCAAAGTCAGCCCCAGCGTTTT. Amino acid sequence: CASTLGQPQSQPQRF.

V is TRBV20-1 and J is TRBJ2-3; no reliable D call. V was trimmed by 3 bases and J by 7 bases, leaving 8 bases between them. CDR3 length: 11 residues. Germline V gives CDR1 DFQATT, CDR2 SNEGSKA (reference sequence). CDR3: CSASHRNTQYF. The CDR3, as DNA: TGCAGTGCTAGTCATCGGAATACGCAGTATTTT.

This chain uses TRBV5-4 with TRBJ2-1; 9 bases agree with TRBD2. The germline gives CDR1 SGHNT, CDR2 YYREEE (reference sequence). The CDR3 consists of 16 residues. J lost 4 bases, V lost 5 bases, and 10 bases had no gene match. The CDR3 sequence: CASRRGGQRSYNEQFF. CDR3 coding DNA: TGTGCCAGCAGGCGGGGGGGACAGCGATCTTACAATGAGCAGTTCTTC.

V and J are TRBV18 and TRBJ2-5; D not certain. Germline loops: CDR1 KGHSH, CDR2 LQKENI. There are 14 residues in the CDR3. The V gene lost 1 base and the J gene lost 5 bases, with 11 bases spanning the gap. The CDR3 nucleotides read TGTGCCAGCTCACCACAGGCCCCGCAGGAGACCCAGTACTTC. Residues: CASSPQAPQETQYF.

The chain recombines TRBV6-6 with TRBJ1-2, with D possibly TRBD1 on 5 matching bases. V dropped 5 bases and J dropped 2 bases, with 18 bases sitting between them. The CDR3 length is 16 residues. From germline, CDR1 is MNHNY and CDR2 SVGAGI (reference sequence). The DNA of the CDR3 is TGTGCCAGCAGTAATGCGGGGCAGGGAATGAACTATGGCTACACCTTC. Protein: CASSNAGQGMNYGYTF.